This TCR beta chain was found in a study of spatial heterogeneity in lung cancer. About the study: Alpha-chain sequences were consistently detected less often than beta-chain sequences.

The time point is: sample taken at primary tumor resection. This clonotype appeared many times. This beta chain lies outside the target of a library built for alpha chains; its clone size means little. This CDR3 contains 12 residues. Trimming took 2 bases from V and 13 from J, leaving 14 bases between them. Germline CDR1 is SGHDT and CDR2 is YYEEEE. Every TCR cDNA molecule carried a tag that served as a unique molecular identifier. One entry per CDR3 protein results from TCRdb running MiXCR on the 5' RACE reads. This sample has approximately 15,000 distinct CDR3 sequences, with roughly 3.9% found just once.

The sequence was collected from a male donor with early-stage non-small cell lung cancer. V gene TRBV5-6 combines with J gene TRBJ2-3; no reliable D call. The sequenced sample was normal lung tissue next to the tumor, obtained at surgery. The CDR3 here is CASSLTQQQEYF. The CDR3 DNA reads as TGTGCCAGCAGCTTAACGCAACAGCAGGAGTATTTT.